The text below deals with one T cell receptor (beta chain). These data belong to a study of blood T cell repertoires in COVID-19. Whole-study context: Donors in the United States, Italy and Spain gave samples during acute or convalescent COVID-19. T cells, B-cell-depleted T cells, or PBMCs provided the cDNA or gDNA that served as material.

Authors' data handling: Amplification of reference gene primers provided the estimated nucleated cell counts. Sequenced by immunoSEQ multiplex PCR; TCRdb stores in-frame clones only, minus some. V and J calls and clone size are copied from that table; D and trimming were computed from the DNA. There are roughly 410,000 clones in the sample; approximately 89% occur only once, and over 2% lies in the top ten. Seattle cases were enrolled at active infection and followed longitudinally. The V segment lost 2 bases and the J segment 3 bases; nucleotides outside the gene matches: 0. The germline V gene has CDR1 SGHVS and CDR2 FQNEAQ. This CDR3 contains 13 residues.

The chain couples TRBV7-8 to TRBJ1-2; 7 bases are a match to TRBD1. The sample was peripheral blood. The sequence was collected from a woman aged 60-70 years with COVID-19, enrolled during active disease. CDR3 nucleotide sequence: TGTGCCAGCAGCTTACAGGGGGACTATGGCTACACCTTC. It yields the protein CASSLQGDYGYTF.